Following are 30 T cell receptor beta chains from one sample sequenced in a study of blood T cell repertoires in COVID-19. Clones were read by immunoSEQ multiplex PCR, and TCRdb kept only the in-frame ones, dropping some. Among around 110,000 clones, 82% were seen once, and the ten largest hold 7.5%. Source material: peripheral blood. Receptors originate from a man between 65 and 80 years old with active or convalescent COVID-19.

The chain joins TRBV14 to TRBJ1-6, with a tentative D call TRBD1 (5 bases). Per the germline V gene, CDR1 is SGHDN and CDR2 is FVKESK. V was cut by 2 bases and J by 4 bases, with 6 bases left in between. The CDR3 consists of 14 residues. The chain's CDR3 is CASSQTGYNSPLHF. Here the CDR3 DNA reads TGTGCCAGCAGCCAAACAGGATATAATTCACCCCTCCACTTT.

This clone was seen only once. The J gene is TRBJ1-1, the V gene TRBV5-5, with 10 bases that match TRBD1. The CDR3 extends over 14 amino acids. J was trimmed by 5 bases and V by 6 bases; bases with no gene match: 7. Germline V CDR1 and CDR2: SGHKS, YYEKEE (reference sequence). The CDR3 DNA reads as TGTGCCAGCAAGACGACAGGGGGCGAGACTGAAGCTTTCTTT. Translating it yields CASKTTGGETEAFF.

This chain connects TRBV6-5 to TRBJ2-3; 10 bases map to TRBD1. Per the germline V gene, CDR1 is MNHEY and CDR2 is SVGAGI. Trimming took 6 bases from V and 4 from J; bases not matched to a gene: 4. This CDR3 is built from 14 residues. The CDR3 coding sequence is TGTGCCAGCAGCCGGGACAGGGGCTCAGATACGCAGTATTTT. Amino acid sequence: CASSRDRGSDTQYF.

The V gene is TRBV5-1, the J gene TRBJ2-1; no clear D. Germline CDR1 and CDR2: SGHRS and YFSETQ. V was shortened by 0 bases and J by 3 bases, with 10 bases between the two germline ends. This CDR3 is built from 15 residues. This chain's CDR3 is CASSLAEQYYNEQFF. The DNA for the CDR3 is TGCGCCAGCAGCTTGGCCGAACAATACTACAATGAGCAGTTCTTC.

The DNA for the CDR3 is TGTGCCAGCAGTTTGGAGGGTAGGTCGGTGTTCTTC. Its translation: CASSLEGRSVFF. The chain couples TRBV27 to TRBJ2-1; possible D gene TRBD2, 6 bases. V was shortened by 3 bases and J by 15 bases, with 15 bases between the two germline ends. Looked up from germline, CDR1 is MNHEY and CDR2 is SMNVEV (reference sequence). CDR3 length: 12 amino acids.

The CDR3: CASSLVQGPSPLHF. In nucleotides, the CDR3 is TGTGCCAGCAGCTTGGTACAGGGTCCTTCACCCCTCCACTTT. The chain employs TRBV5-8 and TRBJ1-6, with D possibly TRBD1 on 6 matching bases. This CDR3 is built from 14 residues. The V gene lost 0 bases and the J gene lost 9 bases, with 10 bases spanning the gap. Germline V gene lookup returns CDR1 SGHTS and CDR2 YDEGEE.

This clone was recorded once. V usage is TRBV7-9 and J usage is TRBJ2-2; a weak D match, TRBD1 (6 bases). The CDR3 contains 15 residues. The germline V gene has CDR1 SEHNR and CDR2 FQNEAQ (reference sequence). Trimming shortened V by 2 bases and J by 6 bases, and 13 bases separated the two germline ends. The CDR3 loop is CASSLPAGVAGELFF. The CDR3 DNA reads TGTGCCAGCAGCTTACCGGCAGGGGTGGCCGGGGAGCTGTTTTTT. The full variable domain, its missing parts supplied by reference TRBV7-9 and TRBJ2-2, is DTGVSQNPRHKITKRGQNVTFRCDPISEHNRLYWYRQTLGQGPEFLTYFQNEAQLEKSRLLSDRFSAERPKGSFSTLEIQRTEQGDSAMYLCASSLPAGVAGELFFGEGSRLTVL.

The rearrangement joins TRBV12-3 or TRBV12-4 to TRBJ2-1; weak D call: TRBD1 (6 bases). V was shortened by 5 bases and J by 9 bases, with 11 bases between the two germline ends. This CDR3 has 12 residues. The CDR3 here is CASSLQGTEQFF. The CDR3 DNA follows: TGTGCCAGCAGTCTGCAGGGGACTGAGCAGTTCTTC.

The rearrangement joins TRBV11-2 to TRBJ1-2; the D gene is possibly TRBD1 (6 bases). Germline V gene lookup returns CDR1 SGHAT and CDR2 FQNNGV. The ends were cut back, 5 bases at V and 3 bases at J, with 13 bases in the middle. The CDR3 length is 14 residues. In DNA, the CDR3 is TGTGCCAGCAGCCCGGGACATGGGGACTATGGCTACACCTTC. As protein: CASSPGHGDYGYTF.

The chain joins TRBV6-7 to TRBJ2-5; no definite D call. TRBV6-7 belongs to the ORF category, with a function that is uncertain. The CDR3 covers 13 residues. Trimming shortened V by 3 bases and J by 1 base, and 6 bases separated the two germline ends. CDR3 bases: TGTGCCAGCAGTTATCTAGTCCAAGAGACCCAGTACTTC. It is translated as CASSYLVQETQYF.

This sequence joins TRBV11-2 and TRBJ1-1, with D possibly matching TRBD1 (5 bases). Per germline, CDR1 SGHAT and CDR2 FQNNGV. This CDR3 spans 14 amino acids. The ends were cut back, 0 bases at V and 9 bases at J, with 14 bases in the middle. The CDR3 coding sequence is TGTGCCAGCAGCTTAGATCAGGTGGCGGGACAAGCTTTCTTT. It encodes CASSLDQVAGQAFF.

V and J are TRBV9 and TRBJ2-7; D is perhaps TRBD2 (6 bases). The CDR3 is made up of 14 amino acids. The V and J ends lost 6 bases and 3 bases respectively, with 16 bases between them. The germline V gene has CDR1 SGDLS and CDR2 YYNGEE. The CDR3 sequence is CASTSGVTSYEQYF. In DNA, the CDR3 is TGTGCCAGCACCTCGGGAGTAACTAGCTACGAGCAGTACTTC.

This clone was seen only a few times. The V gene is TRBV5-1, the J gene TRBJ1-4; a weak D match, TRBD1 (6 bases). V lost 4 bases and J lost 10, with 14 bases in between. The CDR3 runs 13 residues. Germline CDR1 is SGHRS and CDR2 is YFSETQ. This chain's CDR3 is CASSPWTVGKLFF. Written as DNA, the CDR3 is TGCGCCAGCAGCCCCTGGACAGTGGGAAAACTGTTTTTT.

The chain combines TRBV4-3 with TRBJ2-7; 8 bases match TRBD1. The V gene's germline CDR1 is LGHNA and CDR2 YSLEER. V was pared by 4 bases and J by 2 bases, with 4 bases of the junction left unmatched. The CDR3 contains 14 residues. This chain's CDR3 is CASSLEQGAYEQYF. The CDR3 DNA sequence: TGCGCCAGCAGCCTAGAACAGGGGGCCTACGAGCAGTACTTC.

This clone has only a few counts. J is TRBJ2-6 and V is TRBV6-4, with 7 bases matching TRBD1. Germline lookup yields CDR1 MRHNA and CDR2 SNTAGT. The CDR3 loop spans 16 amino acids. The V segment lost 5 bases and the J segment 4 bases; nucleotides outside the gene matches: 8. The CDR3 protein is CASSPTGVSGANVLTF. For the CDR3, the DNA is TGTGCCAGCAGTCCAACAGGGGTTTCAGGGGCCAACGTCCTGACTTTC.

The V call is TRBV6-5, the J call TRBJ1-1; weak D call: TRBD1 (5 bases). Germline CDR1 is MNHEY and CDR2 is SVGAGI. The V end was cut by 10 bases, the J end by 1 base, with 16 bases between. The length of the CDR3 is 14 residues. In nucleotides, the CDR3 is TGTGCCATCCGAACCGGGGGGGAGAACACTGAAGCTTTCTTT. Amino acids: CAIRTGGENTEAFF.

Here the CDR3 reads CASSPRRARTDTQYF. The CDR3 DNA reads as TGTGCCAGCAGCCCTCGTCGAGCTCGCACAGATACGCAGTATTTT. This chain connects TRBV7-2 to TRBJ2-3, with no clear D. This CDR3 contains 15 residues. Germline V gene data show CDR1 as SGHTA and CDR2 as FQGNSA. Trimming shortened V by 5 bases and J by 1 base, and 13 bases separated the two germline ends.

CDR3 coding DNA: TGTGCCTGGACCAGAAGGGAGGTGGCCTACGAGCAGTACTTC. The encoded protein is CAWTRREVAYEQYF. The gene calls are TRBV30 and TRBJ2-7; D possibly corresponds to TRBD2 (6 bases). In germline, CDR1 is GTSNPN, CDR2 SVGIG (reference sequence). The CDR3 extends over 14 amino acids. Trimming cost V 4 bases and J 2 bases, with 15 bases left between them. Filled out from reference TRBV30 and TRBJ2-7, the complete variable domain reads SQTIHQWPATLVQPVGSPLSLECTVEGTSNPNLYWYRQAAGRGLQLLFYSVGIGQISSEVPQNLSASRPQDRQFILSSKKLLLSDSGFYLCAWTRREVAYEQYFGPGTRLTVT.

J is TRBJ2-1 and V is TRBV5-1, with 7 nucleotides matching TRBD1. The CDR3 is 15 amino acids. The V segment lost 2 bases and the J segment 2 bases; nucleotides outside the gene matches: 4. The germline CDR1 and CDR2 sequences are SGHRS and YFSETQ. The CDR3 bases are TGCGCCAGCAGCTTCGGACAGGCCGCCTACAATGAGCAGTTCTTC. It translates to CASSFGQAAYNEQFF.

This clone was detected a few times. Here the CDR3 DNA reads TGCAGTGCTAGTCGCGCGGGGACTTTCTCCTACAATGAGCAGTTCTTC. It yields the protein CSASRAGTFSYNEQFF. The rearrangement links TRBV20-1 to TRBJ2-1, with TRBD2 as a possible D gene (6 bases). The length of the CDR3 is 16 residues. Germline assignment: CDR1 DFQATT and CDR2 SNEGSKA (reference sequence). Trimming took 3 bases from V and 0 from J, leaving 15 bases between them.

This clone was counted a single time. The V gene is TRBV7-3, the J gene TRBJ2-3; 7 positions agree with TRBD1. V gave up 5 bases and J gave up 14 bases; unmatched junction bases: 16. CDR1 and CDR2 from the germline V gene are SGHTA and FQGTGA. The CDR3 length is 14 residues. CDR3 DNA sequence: TGTGCCAGCAGCCTCCCCCCCGACAGGGCTGGGCGGTATTTT. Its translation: CASSLPPDRAGRYF.

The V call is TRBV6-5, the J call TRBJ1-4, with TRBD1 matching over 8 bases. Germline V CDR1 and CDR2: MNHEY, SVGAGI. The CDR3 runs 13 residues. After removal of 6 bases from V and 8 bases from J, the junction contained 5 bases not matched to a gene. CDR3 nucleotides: TGTGCCAGCAGCGGACAGGGTCGCGAAAAACTGTTTTTT. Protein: CASSGQGREKLFF.

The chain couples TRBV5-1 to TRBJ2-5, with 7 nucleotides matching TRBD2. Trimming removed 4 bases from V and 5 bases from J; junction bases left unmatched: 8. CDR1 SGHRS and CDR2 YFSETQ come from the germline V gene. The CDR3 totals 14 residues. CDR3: CASSPGGWLETQYF. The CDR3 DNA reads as TGCGCCAGCAGCCCCGGGGGGTGGTTGGAGACCCAGTACTTC.

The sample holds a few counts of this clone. The CDR3 sequence: CASSPTSGLYEQYF. In nucleotides, the CDR3 is TGCGCCAGCAGCCCGACTAGCGGGTTATACGAGCAGTACTTC. This chain connects TRBV5-1 to TRBJ2-7, with 10 bases aligning to TRBD2. The germline CDR1 and CDR2 sequences are SGHRS and YFSETQ. The CDR3 runs 14 residues. The V and J ends lost 4 bases and 4 bases, in that order; junction bases with no gene match: 5.

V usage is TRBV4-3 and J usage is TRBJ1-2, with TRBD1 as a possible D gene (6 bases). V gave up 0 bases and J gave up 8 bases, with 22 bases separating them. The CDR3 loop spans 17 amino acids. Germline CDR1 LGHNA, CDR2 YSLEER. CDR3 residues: CASSQDLGLLGARGYTF. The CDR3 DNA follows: TGCGCCAGCAGCCAAGATCTGGGGCTCCTGGGGGCTCGAGGCTACACCTTC.

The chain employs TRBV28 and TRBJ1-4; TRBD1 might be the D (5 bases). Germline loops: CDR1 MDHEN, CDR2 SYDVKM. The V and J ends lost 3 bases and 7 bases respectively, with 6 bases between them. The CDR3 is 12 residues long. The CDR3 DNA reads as TGTGCCAGCAGTTTCAGGGCTGAAAAACTGTTTTTT. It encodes CASSFRAEKLFF.

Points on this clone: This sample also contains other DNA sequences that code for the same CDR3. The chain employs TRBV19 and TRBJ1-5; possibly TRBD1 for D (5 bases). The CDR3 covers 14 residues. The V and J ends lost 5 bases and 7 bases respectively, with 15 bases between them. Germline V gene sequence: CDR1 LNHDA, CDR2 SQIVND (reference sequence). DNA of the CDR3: TGTGCCAGTAGTGGGTCCGGGGGATTACAGCCCCAGCATTTT. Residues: CASSGSGGLQPQHF.

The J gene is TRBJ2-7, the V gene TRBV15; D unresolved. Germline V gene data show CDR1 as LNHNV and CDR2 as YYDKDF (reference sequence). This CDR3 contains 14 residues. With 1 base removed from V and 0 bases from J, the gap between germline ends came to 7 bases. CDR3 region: CATSRVKYSYEQYF. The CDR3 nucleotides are TGTGCCACCAGCAGAGTTAAATACTCCTACGAGCAGTACTTC. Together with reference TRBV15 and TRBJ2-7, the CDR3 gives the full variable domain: DAMVIQNPRYQVTQFGKPVTLSCSQTLNHNVMYWYQQKSSQAPKLLFHYYDKDFNNEADTPDNFQSRRPNTSFCFLDIRSPGLGDTAMYLCATSRVKYSYEQYFGPGTRLTVT.

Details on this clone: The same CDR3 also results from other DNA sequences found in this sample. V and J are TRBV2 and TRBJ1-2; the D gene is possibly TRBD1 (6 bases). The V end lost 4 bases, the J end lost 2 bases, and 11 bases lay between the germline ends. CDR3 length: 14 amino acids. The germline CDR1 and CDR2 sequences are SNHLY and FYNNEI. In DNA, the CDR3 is TGTGCCAGCAGTGGGCGGACAGAGAACTATGGCTACACCTTC. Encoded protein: CASSGRTENYGYTF.

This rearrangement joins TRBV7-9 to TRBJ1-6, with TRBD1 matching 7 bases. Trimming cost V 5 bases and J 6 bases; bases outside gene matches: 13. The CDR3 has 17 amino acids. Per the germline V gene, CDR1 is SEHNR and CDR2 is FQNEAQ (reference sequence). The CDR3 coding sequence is TGTGCCAGCAGCCTCCAACCCAGCAGGGGGTTTAATTCACCCCTCCACTTT. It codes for CASSLQPSRGFNSPLHF.